Below are 18 T cell receptor beta chains sequenced from a single sample in a study of blood T cells in healthy people across ages. The second PCR ran about 6 to 12 cycles with a sample-barcoded 5' primer and J-beta primers. One entry per CDR3 protein, called by TCRdb with MiXCR from the 5' RACE reads. This repertoire shows about 650,000 distinct CDR3 sequences, under 65% found once; its top ten account for roughly 12%. Input material: blood. The source of these receptors is a woman of 80 years or more in good health.

This clonotype occurred once. The chain recombines TRBV7-2 with TRBJ2-7, with a tentative D call TRBD1 (5 bases). The DNA end lines up better with TRBJ2-5; the J call may be wrong. Germline V CDR1 and CDR2: SGHTA, FQGNSA. The CDR3 loop spans 15 amino acids. CDR3 nucleotide sequence: TGTGCCAGCAGCTTAAAACAGGATCTTTGGGAGACCCAGTACTTC. It is translated as CASSLKQDLWETQYF.

CDR3 amino acids: CASSLDGGGAQYF. CDR3 coding DNA: TGTGCCAGCTCTCTGGACGGGGGTGGTGCGCAGTATTTT. The J gene is TRBJ2-3, the V gene TRBV18, with D possibly being TRBD2 (6 bases). The CDR3 covers 13 residues. CDR1 and CDR2 (germline): KGHSH, LQKENI. Trimming took 6 bases from V and 10 from J, leaving 17 bases between them.

The chain uses TRBV28 and TRBJ2-1; 11 bases align to TRBD2. With 3 bases clipped from V and 7 bases from J, the junction kept 2 bases outside the gene matches. From germline, CDR1 is MDHEN and CDR2 SYDVKM. The CDR3 totals 14 residues. This chain's CDR3 is CASSFSGGVNEQFF. The CDR3 nucleotides are TGTGCCAGCAGTTTTAGCGGGGGGGTAAATGAGCAGTTCTTC. The full variable domain, with the rest looked up from reference TRBV28 and TRBJ2-1, is DVKVTQSSRYLVKRTGEKVFLECVQDMDHENMFWYRQDPGLGLRLIYFSYDVKMKEKGDIPEGYSVSREKKERFSLILESASTNQTSMYLCASSFSGGVNEQFFGPGTRLTVL.

Many counts were recorded for this clonotype. The chain uses TRBV13 and TRBJ2-7; D call uncertain. The CDR3 runs 13 residues. With 2 bases removed from V and 3 bases from J, the gap between germline ends came to 8 bases. The germline V gene encodes CDR1 PRHDT and CDR2 FYEKMQ (reference sequence). The CDR3 DNA follows: TGTGCCAGCAGCTTAACCCTTAGCTACGAGCAGTACTTC. This sequence encodes CASSLTLSYEQYF.

J is TRBJ1-2 and V is TRBV5-1; TRBD1 matches 8 bases. V lost 4 bases to trimming and J lost 4 bases; unmatched junction nucleotides: 6. The CDR3 is 14 residues long. The germline gives CDR1 SGHRS, CDR2 YFSETQ. In nucleotides, the CDR3 is TGCGCCAGCAGCGGAGGACAGGGAGGCTATGGCTACACCTTC. Protein sequence: CASSGGQGGYGYTF.

The chain links TRBV7-8 to TRBJ2-3, with D perhaps TRBD1 or TRBD2 (5 bases each). This CDR3 comprises 15 residues. V was cut by 1 base and J by 1 base, with 9 bases left in between. Germline V gives CDR1 SGHVS, CDR2 FQNEAQ. The CDR3 DNA is TGTGCCAGCAGCTTAGATCTGGGACGCACAGATACGCAGTATTTT. As protein: CASSLDLGRTDTQYF. Drawing the rest from reference TRBV7-8 and TRBJ2-3, the complete variable domain is GAGVSQSPRYKVAKRGQDVALRCDPISGHVSLFWYQQALGQGPEFLTYFQNEAQLDKSGLPSDRFFAERPEGSVSTLKIQRTQQEDSAVYLCASSLDLGRTDTQYFGPGTRLTVL.

CDR3 sequence reads: CASSRGLAVKGEQYF. CDR3 coding DNA: TGTGCCAGCAGCCGTGGACTAGCGGTTAAAGGCGAGCAGTACTTC. The chain couples TRBV7-2 to TRBJ2-7; 10 bases line up with TRBD2. Germline lookup yields CDR1 SGHTA and CDR2 FQGNSA. The CDR3 spans 15 residues. The junction had 10 bases not matched to a gene; V was cut back by 5 bases and J by 6 bases.

As regards this clonotype: It may be a read error: a sequence one base away is much more abundant. The genes are TRBV3-1 and TRBJ2-1, with TRBD2 matching over 11 bases. Germline V gives CDR1 LGHDT, CDR2 YNNKEL (reference sequence). The ends lost 3 bases at V and 13 bases at J; junction bases unmatched: 14. This CDR3 is built from 16 residues. The CDR3 spells CASSHRTSGYRETQFF. The CDR3 region has the DNA TGTGCCAGCAGCCATCGGACTAGCGGGTATAGAGAGACCCAGTTCTTC.

To note about this clonotype: A much larger clone lies a single base off, so this may be a read error. This chain connects TRBV2 to TRBJ2-5; weak D call: TRBD1 (6 bases). V lost 5 bases, J lost 5 bases, and 18 bases lay in between. The CDR3 is 15 residues long. Germline CDR1 reads SNHLY; CDR2 reads FYNNEI. The CDR3 loop reads CASSKTTGRGETQYF. The CDR3 coding sequence is TGTGCCAGCAGTAAGACGACAGGTCGAGGGGAGACCCAGTACTTC.

This clonotype was seen a few times. The rearrangement uses TRBV20-1 and TRBJ2-3; D not resolved. This CDR3 is 14 amino acids long. Trimming stripped 3 bases from V and 2 bases from J, with 12 bases between. Per germline, CDR1 DFQATT and CDR2 SNEGSKA (reference sequence). In nucleotides, the CDR3 is TGCAGTGCTAGGGGGTGGGCCAACACAGATACGCAGTATTTT. It is translated as CSARGWANTDTQYF.

As to this clonotype: Sequence at one end of the junction differs from germline and may be a read error. The chain couples TRBV20-1 to TRBJ2-1; TRBD2 agrees at 10 bases. CDR3 length: 17 residues. Germline loops: CDR1 DFQATT, CDR2 SNEGSKA (reference sequence). Here the CDR3 DNA reads TGCAGTGCTAGTCCTAGCGGGGGCCGCCTCTCCTACGATGAGCAGTTCTTC. Translating gives CSASPSGGRLSYDEQFF.

In its sample, this clonotype was seen once. The rearrangement uses TRBV28 and TRBJ2-4, with a tentative D call TRBD2 (6 bases). V was trimmed by 1 base and J by 4 bases, leaving 14 bases between them. The CDR3 sequence is 16 residues long. Looked up from germline, CDR1 is MDHEN and CDR2 is SYDVKM. The CDR3 sequence is CASSLLGSSVKNIQYF. In DNA form, the CDR3 reads TGTGCCAGCAGTTTATTAGGGTCTAGCGTGAAAAACATTCAGTACTTC.

The V gene is TRBV20-1, the J gene TRBJ2-1, with TRBD2 identical over 8 bases. Germline CDR1 reads DFQATT; CDR2 reads SNEGSKA (reference sequence). Germline trimming cut 7 bases from V and 2 bases from J; bases unmatched to any gene: 10. The length of the CDR3 is 15 residues. The CDR3 here is CSVPGLDRAYNEQFF. The CDR3 DNA follows: TGCAGTGTTCCGGGACTAGATAGAGCCTACAATGAGCAGTTCTTC.

There are many counts of this clonotype. The V gene is TRBV5-1, the J gene TRBJ2-3; TRBD2 aligns across 9 bases. Germline lookup yields CDR1 SGHRS and CDR2 YFSETQ. The CDR3 length is 19 residues. V shed 4 bases and J 6 bases; nucleotides not matched to a gene: 21. This chain's CDR3 is CASSKGLAFEGPPQDTQYF. As DNA, the CDR3 is TGCGCCAGCAGCAAGGGACTAGCCTTCGAGGGCCCCCCACAGGATACGCAGTATTTT. The full variable domain, completed using reference TRBV5-1 and TRBJ2-3, is KAGVTQTPRYLIKTRGQQVTLSCSPISGHRSVSWYQQTPGQGLQFLFEYFSETQRNKGNFPGRFSGRQFSNSRSEMNVSTLELGDSALYLCASSKGLAFEGPPQDTQYFGPGTRLTVL.

This chain links TRBV12-3 or TRBV12-4 with TRBJ1-1; D is ambiguous. Trimming cost V 4 bases and J 2 bases, with 11 bases left between them. The length of the CDR3 is 14 residues. The CDR3 spells CASSSFLRNTEAFF. The CDR3 nucleotides are TGTGCCAGCAGTTCGTTTCTCAGAAACACTGAAGCTTTCTTT.

For the CDR3, the DNA is TGCAGTGCTGGGGGGGAACAGGTGTCCTACAATGAGCAGTTCTTC. It is translated as CSAGGEQVSYNEQFF. V and J are TRBV20-1 and TRBJ2-1; 7 positions agree with TRBD2. Germline CDR1 reads DFQATT; CDR2 reads SNEGSKA (reference sequence). This CDR3 is built from 15 residues. The V segment lost 5 bases and the J segment 1 base; nucleotides outside the gene matches: 8.

In the case of this clonotype: It may be a read error: a sequence one base away is much more abundant. The genes are TRBV5-1 and TRBJ2-3, with a weak D call TRBD1 (6 bases). Germline V CDR1 and CDR2: SGHRS, YFSETQ. The length of the CDR3 is 14 residues. CDR3 protein: CASSSTGTTDAQYF. The CDR3 bases are TGCGCCAGCAGCTCCACAGGGACCACAGATGCGCAGTATTTT.

This clonotype was counted only a few times. The rearrangement links TRBV19 to TRBJ2-5, with 7 bases that match TRBD2. Germline V gene sequence: CDR1 LNHDA, CDR2 SQIVND (reference sequence). The CDR3 covers 15 residues. The CDR3 region has the DNA TGTGCTATAGGCCGGGGGGACCCAATTCAAGAGACCCAGTACTTC. Translating gives CAIGRGDPIQETQYF.